This TCR beta chain was sequenced for a study of T cell changes during pregnancy in multiple sclerosis. The protocol was immunoSEQ multiplex PCR, while the TCRdb copy is restricted to in-frame clones and leaves out a portion. This sample has about 60,000 clones, with about 91% found just once. Per germline, CDR1 LGHNA and CDR2 YSLEER. V shed 3 bases and J 6 bases; nucleotides not matched to a gene: 4. The CDR3 extends over 15 amino acids. This material consisted of peripheral blood, taken in the first trimester of pregnancy. V and J are TRBV4-3 and TRBJ2-4, with 11 positions matching TRBD1. The receptor was derived from a female donor with multiple sclerosis, enrolled in a pregnancy study. CDR3 residues: CASSHGTGGRNIQYF. In DNA form, the CDR3 reads TGCGCCAGCAGCCATGGGACAGGGGGTAGAAACATTCAGTACTTC.